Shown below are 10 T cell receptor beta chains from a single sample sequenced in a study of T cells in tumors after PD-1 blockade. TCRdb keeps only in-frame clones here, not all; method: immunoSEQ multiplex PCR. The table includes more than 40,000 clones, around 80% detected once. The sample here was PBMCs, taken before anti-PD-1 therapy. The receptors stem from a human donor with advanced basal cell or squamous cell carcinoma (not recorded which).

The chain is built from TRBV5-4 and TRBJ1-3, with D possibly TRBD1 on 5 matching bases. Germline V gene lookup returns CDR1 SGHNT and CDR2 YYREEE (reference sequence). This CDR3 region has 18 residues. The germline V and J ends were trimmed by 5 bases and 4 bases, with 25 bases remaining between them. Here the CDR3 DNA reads TGTGCCAGCAGTCCCGGCGGTGTCGGGGGGTTTAGAGGAAACACCATATATTTT. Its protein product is CASSPGGVGGFRGNTIYF.

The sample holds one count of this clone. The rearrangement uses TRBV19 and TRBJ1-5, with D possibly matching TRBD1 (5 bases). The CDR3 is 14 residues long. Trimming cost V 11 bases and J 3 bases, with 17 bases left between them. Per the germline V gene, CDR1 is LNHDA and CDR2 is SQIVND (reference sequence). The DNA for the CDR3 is TGTGCCTCCTCTGAAGGGACGGTCAATCAGCCCCAGCATTTT. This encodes CASSEGTVNQPQHF.

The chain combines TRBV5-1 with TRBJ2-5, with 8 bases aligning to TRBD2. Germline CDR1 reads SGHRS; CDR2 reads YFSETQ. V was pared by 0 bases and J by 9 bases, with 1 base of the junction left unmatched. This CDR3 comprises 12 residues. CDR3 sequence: CASSLVGGAQYF. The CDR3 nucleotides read TGCGCCAGCAGCTTGGTCGGGGGGGCCCAGTACTTC.

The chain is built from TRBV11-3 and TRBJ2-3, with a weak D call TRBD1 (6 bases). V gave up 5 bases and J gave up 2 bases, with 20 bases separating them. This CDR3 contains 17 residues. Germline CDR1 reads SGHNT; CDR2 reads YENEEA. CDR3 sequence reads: CASSPVHGGGPTDTQYF. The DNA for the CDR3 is TGTGCCAGCAGCCCCGTTCATGGGGGCGGTCCCACAGATACGCAGTATTTT.

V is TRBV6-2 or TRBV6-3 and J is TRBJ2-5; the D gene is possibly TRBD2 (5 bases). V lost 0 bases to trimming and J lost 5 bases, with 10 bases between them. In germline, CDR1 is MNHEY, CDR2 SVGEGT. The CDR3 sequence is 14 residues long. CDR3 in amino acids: CASSYSMPGETQYF. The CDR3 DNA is TGTGCCAGCAGTTACTCGATGCCGGGGGAGACCCAGTACTTC.

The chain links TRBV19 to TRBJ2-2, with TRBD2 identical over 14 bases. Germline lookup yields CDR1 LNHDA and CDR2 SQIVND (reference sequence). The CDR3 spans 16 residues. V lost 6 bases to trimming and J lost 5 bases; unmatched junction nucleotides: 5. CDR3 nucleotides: TGTGCCAGTAGAAGAAGACTAGCGGGAGGGACCGGGGAGCTGTTTTTT. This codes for CASRRRLAGGTGELFF. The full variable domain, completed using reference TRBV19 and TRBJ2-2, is DGGITQSPKYLFRKEGQNVTLSCEQNLNHDAMYWYRQDPGQGLRLIYYSQIVNDFQKGDIAEGYSVSREKKESFPLTVTSAQKNPTAFYLCASRRRLAGGTGELFFGEGSRLTVL.

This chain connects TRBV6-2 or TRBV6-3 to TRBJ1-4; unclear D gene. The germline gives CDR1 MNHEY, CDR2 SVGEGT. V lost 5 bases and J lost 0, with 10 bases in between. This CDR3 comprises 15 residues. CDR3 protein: CASSDWTATNEKLFF. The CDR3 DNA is TGTGCCAGCAGTGACTGGACCGCAACTAATGAAAAACTGTTTTTT.

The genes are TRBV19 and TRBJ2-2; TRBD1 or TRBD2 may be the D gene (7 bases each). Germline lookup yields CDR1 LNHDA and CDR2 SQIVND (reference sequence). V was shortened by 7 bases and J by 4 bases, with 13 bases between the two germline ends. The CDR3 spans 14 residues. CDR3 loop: CASKGRGGTGELFF. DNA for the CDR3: TGTGCCAGTAAGGGCAGGGGGGGCACCGGGGAGCTGTTTTTT. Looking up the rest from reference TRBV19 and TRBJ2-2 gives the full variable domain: DGGITQSPKYLFRKEGQNVTLSCEQNLNHDAMYWYRQDPGQGLRLIYYSQIVNDFQKGDIAEGYSVSREKKESFPLTVTSAQKNPTAFYLCASKGRGGTGELFFGEGSRLTVL.

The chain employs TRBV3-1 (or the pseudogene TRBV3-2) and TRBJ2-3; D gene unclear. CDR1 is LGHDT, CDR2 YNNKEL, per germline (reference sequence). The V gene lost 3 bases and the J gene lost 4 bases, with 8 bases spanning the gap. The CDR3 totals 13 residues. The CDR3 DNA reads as TGTGCCAGCAGCCACCCGGCCCCAGATACGCAGTATTTT. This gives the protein CASSHPAPDTQYF.

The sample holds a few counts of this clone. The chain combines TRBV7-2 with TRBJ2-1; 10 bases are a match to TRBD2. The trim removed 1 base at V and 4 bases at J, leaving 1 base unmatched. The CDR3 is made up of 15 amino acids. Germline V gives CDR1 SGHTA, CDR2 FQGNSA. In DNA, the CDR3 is TGTGCCAGCAGCTTAGTGACTAGCGGGTACAATGAGCAGTTCTTC. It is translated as CASSLVTSGYNEQFF.